This T cell receptor (beta chain) emerged from a study of precursors of human CD4 cytotoxic T cells. Using its own MiXCR run on the reads, TCRdb lists one record per CDR3 protein. The data hold some 500 distinct CDR3 sequences, with about 20% observed a single time. This CDR3 contains 14 residues. CDR1 and CDR2 (germline): SGHDT, YYEEEE. V lost 2 bases, J lost 0 bases, and 6 bases lay in between. Study findings and constraints: Compared with TCM and TEM, TEMRA subsets showed lower diversity and more expanded clonotypes. This human observational design limits firm conclusions on precursor-effector directionality.

As for this clonotype: Its antigen remains unknown.

Sorted CD4+ central memory, effector memory, IL-7R-high TEMRA and IL-7R-negative TEMRA cells underwent bulk UMI sequencing. The rearrangement joins TRBV5-6 to TRBJ1-3; D call uncertain. Sequencing was carried out using memory CD4+ T cells from blood (PBMCs). The TCR was taken from a human donor in good health. The CDR3: CASSFGFSGNTIYF. The CDR3 DNA reads as TGTGCCAGCAGCTTTGGGTTCTCTGGAAACACCATATATTTT.